The 10 T cell receptor beta chains in this list originate from one sample, sequenced in a study of neurological immune-mediated disorders. Each CDR3 protein is one row after TCRdb ran MiXCR on the 5' RACE reads. Among about 76,000 distinct CDR3 sequences, 17% were seen once, and the ten largest hold 15% to 19%. The sample taken for sequencing was PBMCs. These receptor sequences come from a woman in her thirties or forties in good health.

This clonotype has a handful of counts. The chain has TRBV3-1 and TRBJ2-7; TRBD1 is a possible D gene (5 bases). Trimming pared 0 bases from V and 6 bases from J, leaving 15 bases between. The germline V gene has CDR1 LGHDT and CDR2 YNNKEL (reference sequence). The CDR3 runs 15 residues. The CDR3 DNA reads as TGTGCCAGCAGCCAAGATTGGGGCTCTCGAGGCGAGCAGTACGTC. Its translation is CASSQDWGSRGEQYV.

This clonotype was seen many times. The chain couples TRBV7-2 to TRBJ2-5; 10 bases are a match to TRBD2. Per the germline V gene, CDR1 is SGHTA and CDR2 is FQGNSA. This CDR3 is built from 14 residues. After removal of 5 bases from V and 5 bases from J, the junction contained 5 bases not matched to a gene. DNA of the CDR3: TGTGCCAGCAGCAAAGCGGGGGGGCCTGAGACCCAGTACTTC. This gives the protein CASSKAGGPETQYF.

The table lists this clonotype with many counts. The chain carries TRBV9 and TRBJ1-5, with 9 bases aligning to TRBD1. CDR3 size: 14 residues. V shed 4 bases and J 7 bases; nucleotides not matched to a gene: 6. In germline, CDR1 is SGDLS, CDR2 YYNGEE. CDR3 nucleotide sequence: TGTGCCAGCAGCAAGACAGGGGGAAGACAGCCCCAGCATTTT. As protein: CASSKTGGRQPQHF.

This clonotype was seen ten or more times. CDR3 coding DNA: TGTGCCAGCAGCCAAGATCGGGGGGGCAATGAGCAGTTCTTC. It encodes CASSQDRGGNEQFF. The rearrangement uses TRBV3-1 and TRBJ2-1; 8 positions match TRBD2. Germline V gives CDR1 LGHDT, CDR2 YNNKEL (reference sequence). The CDR3 spans 14 residues. V dropped 0 bases and J dropped 6; count of bases not matched to a gene: 1.

Remarks on this clonotype: A much larger clone is a single base away; this may be a read error. The J gene is TRBJ1-1, the V gene TRBV6-2 or TRBV6-3, with TRBD1 as a possible D gene (5 bases). Germline V gene data show CDR1 as MNHEY and CDR2 as SVGEGT. The CDR3 length is 13 residues. V was shortened by 2 bases and J by 7 bases, with 11 bases between the two germline ends. CDR3 bases: TGTGCCAGCAGTTACGCCTGGACATTTGAAGCTTTCTTT. It translates to CASSYAWTFEAFF.

This clonotype was observed at least ten times. V gene TRBV18 combines with J gene TRBJ1-1; D not certain. The length of the CDR3 is 16 residues. Per the germline V gene, CDR1 is KGHSH and CDR2 is LQKENI. V shed 0 bases and J shed 5 bases, with 16 bases lying between them. CDR3 amino acids: CASSPPIRGLGTEAFF. CDR3 nucleotides: TGTGCCAGCTCACCACCGATTAGAGGGCTAGGGACTGAAGCTTTCTTT.

As to this clonotype: One base away lies a much larger clone, so this may be a sequencing read error. V and J are TRBV10-3 and TRBJ2-2, with 7 bases fitting TRBD1. The CDR3 extends over 17 amino acids. The germline V gene encodes CDR1 ENHRY and CDR2 SYGVKD. DNA for the CDR3: TGTACCATCAGTGCCTGGGACAGCCCAGGGGACACCGGGGAGCTGTTTTTT. As protein: CTISAWDSPGDTGELFF.

At least ten counts were recorded for this clonotype. The CDR3 here is CASSPLAGGTDTQYF. The DNA of the CDR3 is TGTGCCAGCTCACCTCTAGCGGGGGGCACAGATACGCAGTATTTT. V gene TRBV18 combines with J gene TRBJ2-3, with 10 bases fitting TRBD2. V shed 3 bases, J shed 1 base, and the junction held 1 base outside the gene matches. Germline loops: CDR1 KGHSH, CDR2 LQKENI. The CDR3 is 15 amino acids.

This clonotype was observed many times. The rearrangement uses TRBV20-1 and TRBJ2-5; 10 bases map to TRBD2. V lost 0 bases and J lost 5; bases outside the gene matches: 12. The CDR3 extends over 17 amino acids. Germline values: CDR1 DFQATT, CDR2 SNEGSKA (reference sequence). The CDR3 spells CSARDQGSGGARETQYF. Written as DNA, the CDR3 is TGCAGTGCTAGAGATCAAGGAAGCGGGGGGGCTAGGGAGACCCAGTACTTC.

This clonotype was seen many times. The DNA of the CDR3 is TGTGCCAGCAGTTTCCAGAATCCAACTAATGAAAAACTGTTTTTT. Translating it yields CASSFQNPTNEKLFF. The V gene is TRBV12-3 or TRBV12-4, the J gene TRBJ1-4, with unresolved D. This CDR3 contains 15 residues. V lost 3 bases to trimming and J lost 0 bases, with 8 bases between them.